A single sample gave rise to the 18 T cell receptor beta chains below, sequenced in a study of molecular identifiers for immune sequencing clone quantification. TCRdb recomputed calls from the PCR reads with MiXCR, one row per CDR3 protein. The table lists approximately 54,000 distinct CDR3 sequences, approximately 25% of them singletons. The sample taken for sequencing was naive CD8+ T cells from blood, with Jurkat cell RNA spiked in. As to subset: FACS-sorted CD8+CD4-CCR7+CD45RA+ naive T cells. Source of these receptors: a human donor in good health. Some libraries in this study had Jurkat cell RNA spiked in.

This clonotype has a count of ten or more. The chain recombines TRBV6-2 or TRBV6-3 with TRBJ2-5, with no clear D. Looked up from germline, CDR1 is MNHEY and CDR2 is SVGEGT. The CDR3 runs 13 residues. V lost 2 bases, J lost 4 bases, and 8 bases lay in between. Written as DNA, the CDR3 is TGTGCCAGCAGTTACCCTGTCGCAGAGACCCAGTACTTC. Translating gives CASSYPVAETQYF.

There are many counts of this clonotype. The rearrangement joins TRBV7-9 to TRBJ2-5; TRBD2 matches 7 bases. Trimming at V came to 5 bases and at J to 5 bases, leaving 11 bases not matched to a gene. Germline CDR1 SEHNR, CDR2 FQNEAQ (reference sequence). The CDR3 is 15 residues long. CDR3 bases: TGTGCCAGCAGCCCGGGAGTAGCGGGTCGGGAGACCCAGTACTTC. Translated, it gives CASSPGVAGRETQYF.

This clonotype has a count of ten or more. The gene calls are TRBV5-1 and TRBJ1-1; the D gene is possibly TRBD1 (5 bases). The germline V and J ends were trimmed by 0 bases and 5 bases, with 11 bases remaining between them. Germline V gene sequence: CDR1 SGHRS, CDR2 YFSETQ. This CDR3 contains 14 residues. CDR3 in amino acids: CASSLGGGATEAFF. The CDR3 coding sequence is TGCGCCAGCAGCTTGGGTGGGGGAGCGACTGAAGCTTTCTTT. The whole variable domain, filled in from reference TRBV5-1 and TRBJ1-1, reads KAGVTQTPRYLIKTRGQQVTLSCSPISGHRSVSWYQQTPGQGLQFLFEYFSETQRNKGNFPGRFSGRQFSNSRSEMNVSTLELGDSALYLCASSLGGGATEAFFGQGTRLTVV.

Notes on this clonotype: This may come from a read error, since a much larger clone is one base off. The conserved phenylalanine or tryptophan is not found at the CDR3 terminus, so this likely reflects a read error. CDR3 amino acids: CASSQDTYYGYTY. The CDR3 nucleotides read TGTGCCAGCAGTCAGGACACCTACTATGGCTACACCTAC. The rearrangement links TRBV6-2 or TRBV6-3 to TRBJ1-2; D is perhaps TRBD1 (5 bases). This CDR3 spans 13 amino acids. Germline V gene sequence: CDR1 MNHEY, CDR2 SVGEGT. V was trimmed by 5 bases and J by 3 bases, leaving 10 bases between them.

The chain combines TRBV24-1 with TRBJ2-2; 7 nucleotides agree with TRBD1. Germline trimming cut 0 bases from V and 7 bases from J; bases unmatched to any gene: 7. The germline CDR1 and CDR2 sequences are KGHDR and SFDVKD. The CDR3 is made up of 16 amino acids. The CDR3 DNA follows: TGTGCCACCAGTGATTTGCAGGAGACAGGGAACGGGGAGCTGTTTTTT. This encodes CATSDLQETGNGELFF.

This clonotype has ten or more counts. This chain connects TRBV3-1 to TRBJ2-7; 7 bases are shared with TRBD2. CDR1 and CDR2 (germline): LGHDT, YNNKEL (reference sequence). With 3 bases clipped from V and 2 bases from J, the junction kept 7 bases outside the gene matches. The CDR3 is 15 amino acids. Here the CDR3 reads CASSQASGLTYEQYF. Here the CDR3 DNA reads TGTGCCAGCAGCCAGGCTAGCGGCCTCACCTACGAGCAGTACTTC.

This clonotype was found many times. V usage is TRBV4-3 and J usage is TRBJ1-2; no clear D. The germline V and J ends were trimmed by 0 bases and 4 bases, with 18 bases remaining between them. This CDR3 is built from 17 residues. Germline V gene lookup returns CDR1 LGHNA and CDR2 YSLEER. The CDR3 loop reads CASSQDSGPRDPYGYTF. In DNA, the CDR3 is TGCGCCAGCAGCCAAGATTCCGGACCGAGGGATCCCTATGGCTACACCTTC.

This clonotype was observed many times. The chain links TRBV6-5 to TRBJ2-1; 11 bases match TRBD1. Trimming cost V 5 bases and J 8 bases; bases outside gene matches: 8. The CDR3 loop spans 15 amino acids. In germline, CDR1 is MNHEY, CDR2 SVGAGI. The CDR3: CASSPGQGVVYEQFF. As DNA, the CDR3 is TGTGCCAGCAGTCCGGGACAGGGGGTGGTCTATGAGCAGTTCTTC.

This clonotype was seen at least ten times. The gene calls are TRBV7-9 and TRBJ2-7; TRBD1 aligns across 7 bases. The length of the CDR3 is 15 residues. J lost 7 bases, V lost 5 bases, and 14 bases had no gene match. Looked up from germline, CDR1 is SEHNR and CDR2 is FQNEAQ (reference sequence). CDR3 in amino acids: CASSRSNEGAIEQYF. The CDR3 DNA follows: TGTGCCAGCAGCCGCTCGAACGAGGGGGCGATTGAGCAGTACTTC.

This clonotype was detected many times. The junction shows a germline mismatch at one end, possibly a read error. This chain connects TRBV7-2 to TRBJ2-1, with D maybe TRBD2 (5 bases). Looked up from germline, CDR1 is SGHTA and CDR2 is FQGNSA. The CDR3 sequence is 15 residues long. The CDR3 region is CASSLAGSSYNEQFF. The CDR3 nucleotides are TGCGCCAGCAGCTTGGCGGGCAGCTCCTACAATGAGCAGTTCTTC.

This clonotype was counted at least ten times. This chain connects TRBV5-1 to TRBJ2-5, with D perhaps matching TRBD2 (5 bases). This CDR3 spans 14 amino acids. Trimming cost V 3 bases and J 5 bases, with 14 bases left between them. The germline CDR1 and CDR2 sequences are SGHRS and YFSETQ. The CDR3 nucleotides are TGCGCCAGCAGCTCGGACGGGGTAGGGGAGACCCAGTACTTC. This codes for CASSSDGVGETQYF.

In regard to this clonotype: A read error may explain this, as a much larger clone is one base away. The chain joins TRBV20-1 to TRBJ2-7; 13 bases are shared with TRBD2. Germline CDR1 is DFQATT and CDR2 is SNEGSKA (reference sequence). There are 15 residues in the CDR3. V was clipped by 3 bases and J by 7 bases; unmatched bases: 9. CDR3 protein: CSASQALAGGEEQYF. The CDR3 bases are TGCAGTGCTAGTCAAGCACTAGCGGGAGGGGAGGAGCAGTACTTC.

This clonotype was picked up many times. The chain uses TRBV6-2 or TRBV6-3 and TRBJ1-5; D perhaps matches TRBD1 (5 bases). CDR1 is MNHEY, CDR2 SVGEGT, per germline. V was clipped by 3 bases and J by 1 base, with 13 bases between them. The CDR3 has 16 residues. The CDR3 DNA follows: TGTGCCAGCAGTTATAGGGGCGTCCTAAGCAATCAGCCCCAGCATTTT. It codes for CASSYRGVLSNQPQHF.

The rearrangement uses TRBV18 and TRBJ2-3, with TRBD2 matching over 13 bases. With V trimmed by 3 bases and J by 4 bases, 7 bases remained unmatched. Germline V gene lookup returns CDR1 KGHSH and CDR2 LQKENI. The CDR3 sequence is 17 residues long. In DNA form, the CDR3 reads TGTGCCAGCTCACCGGGACTAGCGGGATACATCGCAGATACGCAGTATTTT. Amino acid sequence: CASSPGLAGYIADTQYF.

V gene TRBV12-3 or TRBV12-4 combines with J gene TRBJ2-7; TRBD2 might be the D (5 bases). Deletions cut 6 bases from V and 4 bases from J, with 13 bases between. The CDR3 is 13 amino acids. The CDR3 protein is CASRGEGRYEQYF. CDR3 nucleotide sequence: TGTGCCAGCAGGGGTGAGGGAAGATACGAGCAGTACTTC.

In its sample, this clonotype was seen many times. This chain links TRBV7-9 with TRBJ2-3; no clear D gene. The germline V gene has CDR1 SEHNR and CDR2 FQNEAQ (reference sequence). V lost 3 bases and J lost 0, with 7 bases in between. This CDR3 region has 14 residues. The CDR3: CASSFAASTDTQYF. CDR3 nucleotide sequence: TGTGCCAGCAGCTTTGCAGCTAGCACAGATACGCAGTATTTT.

CDR3 in amino acids: CASSLLAEQYF. DNA for the CDR3: TGTGCCAGCAGCTTGCTAGCGGAGCAGTACTTC. This sequence joins TRBV11-2 and TRBJ2-7, with D possibly TRBD2 on 6 matching bases. V was pared by 3 bases and J by 7 bases, with 7 bases between. Germline assignment: CDR1 SGHAT and CDR2 FQNNGV. There are 11 residues in the CDR3.

A remark on this clonotype: At one of its ends the junction is not consistent with the germline gene, which may arise from a read error. The chain uses TRBV9 and TRBJ2-3; D not certain. Germline-derived CDR1 and CDR2 are SGDLS and YYNGEE. The CDR3 length is 13 residues. The CDR3 nucleotides are TGTGCCCGCAGCGCACTTCCCACAGATACGCAGTATTTT. This encodes CARSALPTDTQYF.